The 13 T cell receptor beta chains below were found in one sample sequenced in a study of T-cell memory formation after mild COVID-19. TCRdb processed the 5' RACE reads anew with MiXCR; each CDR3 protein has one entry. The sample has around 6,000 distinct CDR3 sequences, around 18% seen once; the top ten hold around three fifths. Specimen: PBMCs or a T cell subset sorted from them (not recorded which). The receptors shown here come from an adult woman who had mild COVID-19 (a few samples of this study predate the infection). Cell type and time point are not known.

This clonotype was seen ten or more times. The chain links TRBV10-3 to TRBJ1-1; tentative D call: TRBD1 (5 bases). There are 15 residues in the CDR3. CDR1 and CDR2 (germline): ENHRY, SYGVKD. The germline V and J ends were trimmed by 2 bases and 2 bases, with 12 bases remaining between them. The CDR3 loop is CAISEGDGLNTEAFF. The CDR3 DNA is TGTGCCATCAGTGAGGGGGACGGACTTAACACTGAAGCTTTCTTT.

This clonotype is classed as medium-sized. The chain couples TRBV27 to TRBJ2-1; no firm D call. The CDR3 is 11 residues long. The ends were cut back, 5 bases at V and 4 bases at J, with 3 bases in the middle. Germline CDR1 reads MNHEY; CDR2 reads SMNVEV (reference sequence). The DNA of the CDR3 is TGTGCCAGCAGTCAGTACAATGAGCAGTTCTTC. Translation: CASSQYNEQFF.

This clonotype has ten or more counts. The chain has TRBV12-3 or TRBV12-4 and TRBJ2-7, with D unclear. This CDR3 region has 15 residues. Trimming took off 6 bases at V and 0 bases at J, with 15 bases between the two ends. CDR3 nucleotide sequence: TGTGCCAGCAGGGCGCCGGGTCCCTCCTCCTACGAGCAGTACTTC. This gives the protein CASRAPGPSSYEQYF.

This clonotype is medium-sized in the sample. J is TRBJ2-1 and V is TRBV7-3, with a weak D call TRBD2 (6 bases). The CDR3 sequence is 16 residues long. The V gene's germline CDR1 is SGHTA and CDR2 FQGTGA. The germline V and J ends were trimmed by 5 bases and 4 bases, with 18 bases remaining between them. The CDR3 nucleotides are TGTGCCAGCAGCCACTCGCCCCGACTAGTATACAATGAGCAGTTCTTC. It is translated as CASSHSPRLVYNEQFF.

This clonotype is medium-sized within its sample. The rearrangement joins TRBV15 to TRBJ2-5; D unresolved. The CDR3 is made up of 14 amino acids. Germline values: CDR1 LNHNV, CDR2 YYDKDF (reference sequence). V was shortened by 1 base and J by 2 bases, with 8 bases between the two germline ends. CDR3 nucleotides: TGTGCCACCAGCAGAGTGTTAGTACAAGAGACCCAGTACTTC. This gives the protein CATSRVLVQETQYF. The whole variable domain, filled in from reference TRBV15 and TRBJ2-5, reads DAMVIQNPRYQVTQFGKPVTLSCSQTLNHNVMYWYQQKSSQAPKLLFHYYDKDFNNEADTPDNFQSRRPNTSFCFLDIRSPGLGDTAMYLCATSRVLVQETQYFGPGTRLLVL.

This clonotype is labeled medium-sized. In nucleotides, the CDR3 is TGTGCCAGCAGCCGTCTCACCCTAGCCGGGGGGTCGCCCACAGATACGCAGTATTTT. As protein: CASSRLTLAGGSPTDTQYF. V is TRBV3-1 and J is TRBJ2-3, with TRBD2 matching 7 bases. With V trimmed by 4 bases and J by 2 bases, 18 bases remained unmatched. This CDR3 is built from 19 residues. Germline V gives CDR1 LGHDT, CDR2 YNNKEL (reference sequence).

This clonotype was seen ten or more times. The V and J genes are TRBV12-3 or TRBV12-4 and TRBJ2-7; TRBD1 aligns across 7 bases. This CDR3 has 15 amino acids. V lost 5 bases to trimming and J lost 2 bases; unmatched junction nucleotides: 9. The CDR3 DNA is TGTGCCAGCAGTCCTCAAGGGACAGCAACCTACGAGCAGTACTTC. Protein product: CASSPQGTATYEQYF.

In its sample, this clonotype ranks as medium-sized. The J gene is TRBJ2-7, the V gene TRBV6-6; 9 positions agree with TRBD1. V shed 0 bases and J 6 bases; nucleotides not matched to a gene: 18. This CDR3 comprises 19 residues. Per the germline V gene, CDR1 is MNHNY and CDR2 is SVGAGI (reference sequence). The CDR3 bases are TGTGCCAGCAGTTACTCGGAACTACTTTCCGGGACAGGGATTGGCGAGCAGTACTTC. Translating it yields CASSYSELLSGTGIGEQYF.

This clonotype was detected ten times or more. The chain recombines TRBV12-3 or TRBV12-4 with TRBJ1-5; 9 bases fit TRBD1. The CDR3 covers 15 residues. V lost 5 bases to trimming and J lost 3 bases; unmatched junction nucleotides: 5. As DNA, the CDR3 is TGTGCCAGCAGTCCAGGGACAGGGAACAATCAGCCCCAGCATTTT. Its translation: CASSPGTGNNQPQHF.

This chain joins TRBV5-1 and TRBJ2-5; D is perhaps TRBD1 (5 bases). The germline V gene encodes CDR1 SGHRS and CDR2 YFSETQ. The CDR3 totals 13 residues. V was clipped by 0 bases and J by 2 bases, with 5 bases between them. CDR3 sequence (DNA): TGCGCCAGCAGCTTGGAGGGGCAAGAGACCCAGTACTTC. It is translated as CASSLEGQETQYF.

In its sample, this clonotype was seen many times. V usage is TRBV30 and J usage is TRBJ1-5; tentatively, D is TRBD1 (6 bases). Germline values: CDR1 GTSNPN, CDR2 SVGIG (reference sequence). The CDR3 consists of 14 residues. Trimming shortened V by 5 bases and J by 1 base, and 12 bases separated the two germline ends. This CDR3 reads CAWGGISSNQPQHF. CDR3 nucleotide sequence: TGTGCCTGGGGGGGCATTAGCAGCAATCAGCCCCAGCATTTT.

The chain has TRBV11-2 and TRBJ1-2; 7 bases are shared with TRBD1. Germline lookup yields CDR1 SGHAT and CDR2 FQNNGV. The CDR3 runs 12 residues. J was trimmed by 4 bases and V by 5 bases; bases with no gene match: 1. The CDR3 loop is CASSRQGYGYTF. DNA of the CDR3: TGTGCCAGCAGCCGACAGGGCTATGGCTACACCTTC.

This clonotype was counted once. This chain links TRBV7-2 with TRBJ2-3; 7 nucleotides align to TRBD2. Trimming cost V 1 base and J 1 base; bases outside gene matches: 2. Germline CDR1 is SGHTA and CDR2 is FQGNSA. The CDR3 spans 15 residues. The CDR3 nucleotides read TGTGCCAGCAGCTTAGTACGGGGGGGCACAGATACGCAGTATTTT. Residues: CASSLVRGGTDTQYF. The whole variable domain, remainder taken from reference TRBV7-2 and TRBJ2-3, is GAGVSQSPSNKVTEKGKDVELRCDPISGHTALYWYRQSLGQGLEFLIYFQGNSAPDKSGLPSDRFSAERTGGSVSTLTIQRTQQEDSAVYLCASSLVRGGTDTQYFGPGTRLTVL.